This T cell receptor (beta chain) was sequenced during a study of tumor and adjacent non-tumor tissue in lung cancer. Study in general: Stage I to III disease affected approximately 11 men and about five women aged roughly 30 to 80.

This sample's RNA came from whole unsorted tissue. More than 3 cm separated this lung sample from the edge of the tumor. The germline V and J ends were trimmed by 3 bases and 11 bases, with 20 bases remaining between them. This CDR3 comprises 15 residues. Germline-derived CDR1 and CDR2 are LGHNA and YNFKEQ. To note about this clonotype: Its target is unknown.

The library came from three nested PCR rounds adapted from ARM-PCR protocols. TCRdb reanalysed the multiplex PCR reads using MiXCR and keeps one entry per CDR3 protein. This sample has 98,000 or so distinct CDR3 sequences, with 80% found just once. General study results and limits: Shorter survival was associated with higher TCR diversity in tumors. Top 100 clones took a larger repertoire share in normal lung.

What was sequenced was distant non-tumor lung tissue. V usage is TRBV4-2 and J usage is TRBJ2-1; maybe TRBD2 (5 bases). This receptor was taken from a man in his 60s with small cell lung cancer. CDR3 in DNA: TGTGCCAGCAGCCATCCGCAAAATCGAGGGTGTAAGCAGTTCTTC. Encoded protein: CASSHPQNRGCKQFF.